This T cell receptor (beta chain) is drawn from a study of neurological immune-mediated disorders. Time point specified: longitudinal time-point 1 (baseline). Unsorted libraries came from 2 million PBMCs stored at -80 °C. Broader study findings: None of the CDR3 amino acid sequences in expanded clones turned up in more than one subject, which points to private repertoires in all groups. The most TCR clonal expansion was seen in HTLV-1-associated myelopathy, whereas the least was seen in multiple sclerosis, below the level in healthy controls.

The cDNA came from 5'RACE, which used 10-nucleotide random UMIs. A single record per CDR3 protein comes from TCRdb applying MiXCR to the 5' RACE reads. The data contain tens of thousands of distinct CDR3 sequences, roughly an eighth of them singletons. In its sample, this clonotype was seen a few times. No antigen is known for it. Sequenced sample: PBMCs. This clonotype was obtained from a female donor with HTLV-1-associated myelopathy (HAM/TSP).

CDR3 sequence (DNA): TGTGCCAGTAGTATACTACAGGGATTGGGCACTGAAGCTTTCTTT. Translation: CASSILQGLGTEAFF. The chain uses TRBV19 and TRBJ1-1, with D tentatively TRBD1 (6 bases). The length of the CDR3 is 15 residues. Germline loops: CDR1 LNHDA, CDR2 SQIVND (reference sequence). The germline V and J ends were trimmed by 2 bases and 4 bases, with 14 bases remaining between them.